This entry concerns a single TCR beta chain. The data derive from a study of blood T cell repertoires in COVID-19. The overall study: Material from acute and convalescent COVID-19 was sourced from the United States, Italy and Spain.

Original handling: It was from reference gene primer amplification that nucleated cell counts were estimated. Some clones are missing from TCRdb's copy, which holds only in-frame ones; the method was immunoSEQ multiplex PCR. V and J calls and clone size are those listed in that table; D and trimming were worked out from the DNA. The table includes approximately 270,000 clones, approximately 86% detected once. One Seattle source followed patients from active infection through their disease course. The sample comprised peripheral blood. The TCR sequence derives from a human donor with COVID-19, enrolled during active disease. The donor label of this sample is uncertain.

The chain's CDR3 is CAGGGQGYSYEQYF. For the CDR3, the DNA is TGTGCCGGGGGTGGACAGGGGTATTCCTACGAGCAGTACTTC. The J gene is TRBJ2-7, the V gene TRBV2; TRBD1 matches 9 bases. With V trimmed by 11 bases and J by 1 base, 9 bases remained unmatched. This CDR3 is 14 amino acids long. The germline gives CDR1 SNHLY, CDR2 FYNNEI.